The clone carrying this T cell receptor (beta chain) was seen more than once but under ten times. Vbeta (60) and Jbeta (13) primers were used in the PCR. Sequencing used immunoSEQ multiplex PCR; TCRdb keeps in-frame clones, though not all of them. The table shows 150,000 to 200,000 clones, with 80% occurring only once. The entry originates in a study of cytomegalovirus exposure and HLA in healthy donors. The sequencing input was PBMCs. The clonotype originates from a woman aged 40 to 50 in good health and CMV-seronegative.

Written as DNA, the CDR3 is TGTGCCAGCAGCTTCACTAGCGGGAGAGGGGATACGCAGTATTTT. Translating gives CASSFTSGRGDTQYF. The chain is built from TRBV7-2 and TRBJ2-3, with 11 nucleotides matching TRBD2. The trim removed 3 bases at V and 6 bases at J, leaving 5 bases unmatched. The CDR3 is 15 residues long. The germline gives CDR1 SGHTA, CDR2 FQGNSA.